These 24 T cell receptor beta chains were sequenced from one sample in a study of blood T cell repertoires in COVID-19. Assay used: immunoSEQ multiplex PCR; TCRdb lists only in-frame clones, some missing. The table shows approximately 280,000 clones, with approximately 86% occurring only once. The sample consisted of peripheral blood. These receptors came from a woman aged 25 to 39 who had recovered from COVID-19.

The chain couples TRBV18 to TRBJ1-2; 11 nucleotides align to TRBD1. CDR1 and CDR2 from the germline V gene are KGHSH and LQKENI. The trim removed 3 bases at V and 3 bases at J, leaving 3 bases unmatched. The CDR3 loop spans 15 amino acids. This chain's CDR3 is CASSPGQGAHYGYTF. CDR3 nucleotide sequence: TGTGCCAGCTCACCCGGACAGGGGGCACACTATGGCTACACCTTC.

V usage is TRBV30 and J usage is TRBJ1-1, with 7 bases fitting TRBD1. The V gene's germline CDR1 is GTSNPN and CDR2 SVGIG (reference sequence). The CDR3 totals 15 residues. V lost 6 bases, J lost 8 bases, and 18 bases stayed unmatched. The CDR3 loop is CACNAEPGTAIEAFF. CDR3 in DNA: TGTGCCTGCAACGCCGAACCCGGGACAGCCATAGAAGCTTTCTTT.

DNA for the CDR3: TGTGCCAGCAGCGGAAGAGCGGGGGGGCCCTCCTACAATGAGCAGTTCTTC. Translation: CASSGRAGGPSYNEQFF. The V and J genes are TRBV7-8 and TRBJ2-1; 10 bases fit TRBD2. The CDR3 extends over 17 amino acids. The ends lost 5 bases at V and 0 bases at J; junction bases unmatched: 7. Germline loops: CDR1 SGHVS, CDR2 FQNEAQ.

This clone was observed a few times. V usage is TRBV5-6 and J usage is TRBJ1-5; D is unresolved. V lost 1 base and J lost 6, with 8 bases in between. CDR3 size: 13 residues. CDR1 is SGHDT, CDR2 YYEEEE, per germline. The CDR3 sequence: CASSLMGGQPQHF. The CDR3 nucleotides are TGTGCCAGCAGCTTGATGGGAGGTCAGCCCCAGCATTTT.

J is TRBJ1-2 and V is TRBV3-1 (or the pseudogene TRBV3-2), with D possibly TRBD1 on 6 matching bases. Germline V lookup: CDR1 LGHDT, CDR2 YNNKEL (reference sequence). The germline V and J ends were trimmed by 0 bases and 8 bases, with 25 bases remaining between them. The CDR3 covers 18 residues. The CDR3 sequence: CASSQDPLGTSVEGGYTF. The CDR3 DNA follows: TGTGCCAGCAGCCAAGATCCGTTAGGGACATCCGTCGAGGGAGGCTACACCTTC.

CDR3 residues: CASRRATEAFF. The CDR3 DNA reads TGTGCCAGCAGGCGGGCTACTGAAGCTTTCTTT. The chain is built from TRBV28 and TRBJ1-1; D call uncertain. With 6 bases removed from V and 5 bases from J, the gap between germline ends came to 7 bases. Germline V gene lookup returns CDR1 MDHEN and CDR2 SYDVKM. The CDR3 consists of 11 residues.

The chain is built from TRBV5-5 and TRBJ1-5; D possibly corresponds to TRBD1 (6 bases). CDR3 length: 15 amino acids. V was trimmed by 4 bases and J by 2 bases, leaving 13 bases between them. The V gene's germline CDR1 is SGHKS and CDR2 YYEKEE (reference sequence). The DNA for the CDR3 is TGTGCCAGCAGCCCGATAGCAGGGGGCAATCAGCCCCAGCATTTT. It translates to CASSPIAGGNQPQHF.

This clone showed up many times. The chain has TRBV6-6 and TRBJ2-1; a possible D gene is TRBD1 (5 bases). The germline V gene has CDR1 MNHNY and CDR2 SVGAGI (reference sequence). V was shortened by 5 bases and J by 4 bases, with 18 bases between the two germline ends. The CDR3 extends over 16 amino acids. For the CDR3, the DNA is TGTGCCAGCAGTCGACTTCGCCTTCAGGGTTACAATGAGCAGTTCTTC. Translation gives CASSRLRLQGYNEQFF.

The genes are TRBV7-9 and TRBJ2-7, with 8 bases matching TRBD1. The CDR3 is 17 amino acids. Trimming at V came to 4 bases and at J to 1 base, leaving 12 bases not matched to a gene. Germline lookup yields CDR1 SEHNR and CDR2 FQNEAQ (reference sequence). CDR3 residues: CASSSNRGQGPSYEQYF. CDR3 sequence (DNA): TGTGCCAGCAGCTCAAACAGAGGACAGGGACCTTCCTACGAGCAGTACTTC.

V usage is TRBV5-6 and J usage is TRBJ1-3; tentatively, D is TRBD1 (5 bases). The CDR3 loop spans 16 amino acids. The ends were cut back, 4 bases at V and 4 bases at J, with 18 bases in the middle. Germline CDR1 SGHDT, CDR2 YYEEEE. CDR3 in DNA: TGTGCCAGCAGCCTCAATACCGACAGTTTCGGAAACACCATATATTTT. Its translation: CASSLNTDSFGNTIYF.

The rearrangement uses TRBV10-2 and TRBJ2-2, with 8 bases matching TRBD2. The ends lost 7 bases at V and 1 base at J; junction bases unmatched: 8. The CDR3 loop spans 16 amino acids. Per germline, CDR1 WSHSY and CDR2 SAAADI. The CDR3 loop reads CASKDSGTRNTGELFF. CDR3 coding DNA: TGCGCCAGCAAAGATAGCGGGACAAGGAACACCGGGGAGCTGTTTTTT.

The chain is built from TRBV6-5 and TRBJ2-2, with D maybe TRBD1 (5 bases). V gave up 2 bases and J gave up 7 bases, with 5 bases separating them. From germline, CDR1 is MNHEY and CDR2 SVGAGI. The CDR3 runs 12 residues. The CDR3, as DNA: TGTGCCAGCAGTTACAGGGGCGGGGAGCTGTTTTTT. Its translation is CASSYRGGELFF.

This chain links TRBV29-1 with TRBJ2-1, with D unresolved. CDR1 SQVTM and CDR2 ANQGSEA come from the germline V gene. The CDR3 is made up of 16 amino acids. V was shortened by 2 bases and J by 3 bases, with 17 bases between the two germline ends. The CDR3 DNA follows: TGCAGCGTTGAAAGCCCTCTCCTCGGTCGCTACAATGAGCAGTTCTTC. Its translation is CSVESPLLGRYNEQFF.

The rearrangement uses TRBV9 and TRBJ2-1, with 10 bases lining up with TRBD2. The ends lost 3 bases at V and 2 bases at J; junction bases unmatched: 5. Looked up from germline, CDR1 is SGDLS and CDR2 is YYNGEE. CDR3 length equals 16 residues. The CDR3 nucleotides read TGTGCCAGCAGCGCCTACAGCGGGGGGGCCTACAATGAGCAGTTCTTC. This translates into CASSAYSGGAYNEQFF.

This sequence joins TRBV7-3 and TRBJ1-6, with D tentatively TRBD1 (6 bases). CDR1 is SGHTA and CDR2 is FQGTGA in the germline V gene. The CDR3 covers 17 residues. The V end was cut by 2 bases, the J end by 6 bases, with 17 bases between. CDR3 DNA: TGTGCCAGCAGCTTAGATGGGGGGGCTTCCCGTAATTCACCCCTCCACTTT. It translates to CASSLDGGASRNSPLHF.

This chain joins TRBV24-1 and TRBJ2-2; 12 bases map to TRBD2. J was trimmed by 6 bases and V by 4 bases; bases with no gene match: 5. CDR1 is KGHDR, CDR2 SFDVKD, per germline. This CDR3 has 16 residues. The CDR3 reads CATSEPSGRVAGELFF. The DNA for the CDR3 is TGTGCCACCAGTGAACCTAGCGGGAGGGTGGCCGGGGAGCTGTTTTTT.

The genes are TRBV12-5 and TRBJ1-6, with 7 bases identical to TRBD1. The CDR3 is 14 amino acids. V lost 6 bases, J lost 10 bases, and 9 bases stayed unmatched. From germline, CDR1 is LGHNT and CDR2 FRNRAP. The CDR3 bases are TGTGCTAGTGGGACGACAGGGTTGGAATCACCCCTCCACTTT. Translating it yields CASGTTGLESPLHF.

V usage is TRBV5-6 and J usage is TRBJ1-5; 10 bases are shared with TRBD1. Germline V gene sequence: CDR1 SGHDT, CDR2 YYEEEE. The CDR3 contains 14 residues. V shed 4 bases, J shed 6 bases, and the junction held 4 bases outside the gene matches. The DNA for the CDR3 is TGTGCCAGCAGCCCCGGGACAGGGGTTCAGCCCCAGCATTTT. It codes for CASSPGTGVQPQHF.

The chain uses TRBV5-1 and TRBJ2-1, with 8 bases that match TRBD2. CDR1 is SGHRS and CDR2 is YFSETQ in the germline V gene. Trimming took 4 bases from V and 8 from J; bases not matched to a gene: 14. The CDR3 loop spans 16 amino acids. The CDR3 region is CASSRSGGLNPDEQFF. The CDR3 DNA follows: TGCGCCAGCAGCAGGAGCGGGGGATTAAATCCCGATGAGCAGTTCTTC.

This chain joins TRBV24-1 and TRBJ2-5; possible D gene TRBD1, 5 bases. The CDR3 is 13 residues long. V lost 3 bases and J 5 bases, leaving 9 bases between the germline ends. Germline CDR1 and CDR2: KGHDR and SFDVKD. CDR3 nucleotides: TGTGCCACCAGTGATGCAGGGCTCGAGACCCAGTACTTC. Residues: CATSDAGLETQYF.

The chain couples TRBV4-2 to TRBJ2-5; 16 nucleotides agree with TRBD2. Germline CDR1 and CDR2: LGHNA and YNFKEQ. The CDR3 runs to 22 residues. The trim removed 0 bases at V and 2 bases at J, leaving 15 bases unmatched. CDR3: CASSQDGAWGTSGGARQETQYF. The CDR3 DNA is TGTGCCAGCAGCCAAGATGGAGCCTGGGGGACTAGCGGGGGGGCTCGGCAAGAGACCCAGTACTTC.

The chain links TRBV5-4 to TRBJ2-1; the match to TRBD2 covers 11 bases. V lost 6 bases and J lost 8; bases outside the gene matches: 7. CDR3 length equals 14 residues. Looked up from germline, CDR1 is SGHNT and CDR2 is YYREEE (reference sequence). The CDR3 is CASTPGLAVDEQFF. CDR3 bases: TGTGCCAGCACCCCGGGACTAGCGGTCGATGAGCAGTTCTTC.

The chain recombines TRBV4-3 with TRBJ1-4; 12 nucleotides match TRBD1. The germline gives CDR1 LGHNA, CDR2 YSLEER. V gave up 3 bases and J gave up 8 bases; unmatched junction bases: 7. The CDR3 is made up of 16 amino acids. CDR3 in amino acids: CASSQGTGGLEEKLFF. The CDR3 DNA sequence: TGCGCCAGCAGCCAGGGGACAGGGGGCCTAGAGGAAAAACTGTTTTTT.

The V and J genes are TRBV30 and TRBJ2-1; the match to TRBD1 covers 9 bases. Germline assignment: CDR1 GTSNPN and CDR2 SVGIG (reference sequence). The CDR3 covers 15 residues. V was pared by 3 bases and J by 4 bases, with 7 bases of the junction left unmatched. The CDR3 nucleotides read TGTGCCTGGAGGGACCCGGGACAGGGATACAATGAGCAGTTCTTC. This translates into CAWRDPGQGYNEQFF.